Shown below are 23 T cell receptor beta chains from a single sample sequenced in a study of OX40 agonist ivuxolimab in advanced cancers. Sequencing used immunoSEQ multiplex PCR; TCRdb keeps in-frame clones, though not all of them. The profile covers about 83,000 clones, with about 81% appearing a single time and roughly 1.8% taken by the ten largest. The material sequenced was CD4+ or CD8+ T cells sorted from blood, taken in a trial of the OX40 agonist ivuxolimab. These receptors originate from an adult with an advanced solid tumor such as melanoma, head and neck, liver or kidney cancer.

The chain carries TRBV7-6 and TRBJ2-5; 9 bases line up with TRBD1. Trimming removed 3 bases from V and 4 bases from J; junction bases left unmatched: 9. The CDR3 loop spans 16 amino acids. The germline CDR1 and CDR2 sequences are SGHVS and FNYEAQ. The CDR3 nucleotides are TGTGCCAGCAGCTTTCGGGGGCGACAGGGGGGAGAGACCCAGTACTTC. Its protein product is CASSFRGRQGGETQYF.

This sequence joins TRBV5-1 and TRBJ1-1, with D uncertain. The CDR3 extends over 13 amino acids. Deletions cut 0 bases from V and 2 bases from J, with 5 bases between. Germline CDR1 is SGHRS and CDR2 is YFSETQ. DNA of the CDR3: TGCGCCAGCAGCTTGGAAGCTAACACTGAAGCTTTCTTT. Protein product: CASSLEANTEAFF.

This chain connects TRBV5-6 to TRBJ1-5; possible D gene TRBD1, 5 bases. V shed 4 bases and J shed 5 bases, with 10 bases lying between them. The germline CDR1 and CDR2 sequences are SGHDT and YYEEEE. The CDR3 spans 13 residues. This chain's CDR3 is CASSPQGYQPQHF. The CDR3 coding sequence is TGTGCCAGCAGCCCGCAGGGATATCAGCCCCAGCATTTT.

The rearrangement uses TRBV7-2 and TRBJ2-7; D remains unclear. V lost 2 bases and J lost 2, with 7 bases in between. The CDR3 is 13 amino acids. Germline CDR1 is SGHTA and CDR2 is FQGNSA. The DNA for the CDR3 is TGTGCCAGCAGCTTATACAGCCCCTACGAGCAGTACTTC. This codes for CASSLYSPYEQYF. The whole variable domain, filled in from reference TRBV7-2 and TRBJ2-7, reads GAGVSQSPSNKVTEKGKDVELRCDPISGHTALYWYRQSLGQGLEFLIYFQGNSAPDKSGLPSDRFSAERTGGSVSTLTIQRTQQEDSAVYLCASSLYSPYEQYFGPGTRLTVT.

The V and J genes are TRBV9 and TRBJ1-4; D is ambiguous. The CDR3 sequence is 13 residues long. Germline assignment: CDR1 SGDLS and CDR2 YYNGEE. V was pared by 0 bases and J by 8 bases, with 8 bases between. The CDR3 loop reads CASSVGTDEKLFF. The CDR3 bases are TGTGCCAGCAGCGTAGGGACGGACGAAAAACTGTTTTTT.

This chain connects TRBV7-6 to TRBJ1-3; D not resolved. This CDR3 has 14 amino acids. Trimming took 5 bases from V and 4 from J, leaving 12 bases between them. Germline CDR1 reads SGHVS; CDR2 reads FNYEAQ. The CDR3 loop reads CASSPLSFGNTIYF. CDR3 nucleotide sequence: TGTGCCAGCAGCCCTCTGAGTTTCGGAAACACCATATATTTT.

V usage is TRBV6-1 and J usage is TRBJ2-6; D not resolved. The CDR3 totals 15 residues. In germline, CDR1 is MNHNS, CDR2 SASEGT. V was shortened by 1 base and J by 4 bases, with 8 bases between the two germline ends. The chain's CDR3 is CASSEEGRGANVLTF. CDR3 coding DNA: TGTGCCAGCAGTGAAGAGGGAAGGGGGGCCAACGTCCTGACTTTC.

The sample holds a few counts of this clone. The gene calls are TRBV4-2 and TRBJ2-5; no definite D call. Germline values: CDR1 LGHNA, CDR2 YNFKEQ. The CDR3 spans 14 residues. V lost 0 bases and J lost 1, with 6 bases in between. DNA of the CDR3: TGTGCCAGCAGCCAAGATTTGGCCCAAGAGACCCAGTACTTC. Protein: CASSQDLAQETQYF.

J is TRBJ1-2 and V is TRBV7-2, with D perhaps TRBD1 (6 bases). There are 14 residues in the CDR3. The germline V gene has CDR1 SGHTA and CDR2 FQGNSA. V was shortened by 5 bases and J by 4 bases, with 14 bases between the two germline ends. The CDR3 DNA reads as TGTGCCAGCAGCCCGCGACAGGCTCTCTATGGCTACACCTTC. Protein product: CASSPRQALYGYTF.

This clone has just a few counts. The chain has TRBV28 and TRBJ1-1; 9 positions agree with TRBD1. Trimming cost V 5 bases and J 6 bases; bases outside gene matches: 7. The CDR3 consists of 14 residues. CDR1 is MDHEN, CDR2 SYDVKM, per germline. CDR3 amino acids: CASSADRGQPEAFF. CDR3 nucleotide sequence: TGTGCCAGCAGTGCGGACAGGGGACAGCCTGAAGCTTTCTTT.

V usage is TRBV18 and J usage is TRBJ1-6; D is uncertain. CDR3 length equals 16 residues. Between the trimmed V and J ends, which lost 3 bases and 6 bases, there was a span of 15 bases. The germline V gene has CDR1 KGHSH and CDR2 LQKENI. CDR3 DNA: TGTGCCAGCTCACCTCGCCCGGACTTAAGTAATTCACCCCTCCACTTT. This gives the protein CASSPRPDLSNSPLHF.

This clone was counted between two and nine times. The chain uses TRBV29-1 and TRBJ2-5, with D possibly being TRBD1 or TRBD2 (6 bases each). Per the germline V gene, CDR1 is SQVTM and CDR2 is ANQGSEA. The V and J ends lost 7 bases and 5 bases respectively, with 17 bases between them. The CDR3 is made up of 13 amino acids. The CDR3 reads CSAGRDRFETQYF. CDR3 in DNA: TGCAGCGCCGGGAGAGACAGGTTTGAGACCCAGTACTTC.

This rearrangement joins TRBV9 to TRBJ1-1, with 7 bases lining up with TRBD1. This CDR3 is built from 14 residues. The V gene's germline CDR1 is SGDLS and CDR2 YYNGEE. V shed 4 bases, J shed 1 base, and the junction held 4 bases outside the gene matches. CDR3 bases: TGTGCCAGCAGCCCGGGACAGCGGAACACTGAAGCTTTCTTT. Translation gives CASSPGQRNTEAFF.

The rearrangement links TRBV10-3 to TRBJ2-6; D ambiguous. V was trimmed by 8 bases and J by 1 base, leaving 0 bases between them. The CDR3 is made up of 11 amino acids. In germline, CDR1 is ENHRY, CDR2 SYGVKD. CDR3 nucleotide sequence: TGTGCCATCTCTGGGGCCAACGTCCTGACTTTC. It translates to CAISGANVLTF.

This clone was seen just once. This chain joins TRBV29-1 and TRBJ2-3; possible D gene TRBD1, 5 bases. V lost 7 bases and J lost 2, with 10 bases in between. The CDR3 totals 12 residues. CDR1 is SQVTM and CDR2 is ANQGSEA in the germline V gene. This CDR3 is CSATGATDTQYF. The CDR3 nucleotides read TGCAGCGCTACAGGAGCCACAGATACGCAGTATTTT.

The chain is built from TRBV19 and TRBJ2-1; 13 nucleotides match TRBD2. Looked up from germline, CDR1 is LNHDA and CDR2 is SQIVND (reference sequence). The CDR3 is 15 amino acids. J was trimmed by 8 bases and V by 5 bases; bases with no gene match: 6. The chain's CDR3 is CASSPRTSGGDEQFF. CDR3 in DNA: TGTGCCAGTAGTCCGAGGACTAGCGGGGGCGATGAGCAGTTCTTC. The complete variable domain, with remaining parts taken from reference TRBV19 and TRBJ2-1, reads DGGITQSPKYLFRKEGQNVTLSCEQNLNHDAMYWYRQDPGQGLRLIYYSQIVNDFQKGDIAEGYSVSREKKESFPLTVTSAQKNPTAFYLCASSPRTSGGDEQFFGPGTRLTVL.

The CDR3 here is CAWSVRAGEEETQYF. CDR3 nucleotide sequence: TGTGCCTGGAGTGTACGTGCAGGGGAGGAAGAGACCCAGTACTTC. The J gene is TRBJ2-5, the V gene TRBV30; D assignment may be TRBD1 or TRBD2 (6 bases each). The CDR3 spans 15 residues. CDR1 and CDR2 (germline): GTSNPN, SVGIG (reference sequence). The germline V and J ends were trimmed by 0 bases and 3 bases, with 14 bases remaining between them.

The J gene is TRBJ2-3, the V gene TRBV7-2, with 8 bases that match TRBD2. The germline V gene encodes CDR1 SGHTA and CDR2 FQGNSA. The CDR3 totals 13 residues. Unmatched junction bases numbered 7, after V lost 11 bases and J lost 3 bases. Here the CDR3 reads CAATAGATDTQYF. The CDR3 DNA is TGTGCCGCCACAGCGGGGGCAACAGATACGCAGTATTTT.

J is TRBJ1-5 and V is TRBV6-6, with D possibly matching TRBD1 (6 bases). CDR3 length equals 15 residues. Trimming stripped 11 bases from V and 0 bases from J, with 17 bases between. The germline V gene encodes CDR1 MNHNY and CDR2 SVGAGI (reference sequence). The DNA of the CDR3 is TGTGCCGTCCGACCAGGGGAGGTTAGCAATCAGCCCCAGCATTTT. Translation: CAVRPGEVSNQPQHF.

J is TRBJ2-2 and V is TRBV14, with D unresolved. CDR3 length: 14 residues. CDR1 is SGHDN and CDR2 is FVKESK in the germline V gene. Trimming stripped 0 bases from V and 7 bases from J, with 9 bases between. The CDR3 region is CASSQDRVGGELFF. As DNA, the CDR3 is TGTGCCAGCAGCCAAGATCGCGTGGGCGGGGAGCTGTTTTTT. The variable domain in full, with the rest retrieved from reference TRBV14 and TRBJ2-2, is EAGVTQFPSHSVIEKGQTVTLRCDPISGHDNLYWYRRVMGKEIKFLLHFVKESKQDESGMPNNRFLAERTGGTYSTLKVQPAELEDSGVYFCASSQDRVGGELFFGEGSRLTVL.

This clone came up once. The chain couples TRBV5-6 to TRBJ2-5; a weak D match, TRBD2 (6 bases). From germline, CDR1 is SGHDT and CDR2 YYEEEE. The V gene lost 0 bases and the J gene lost 3 bases, with 9 bases spanning the gap. The CDR3 runs to 14 residues. CDR3 sequence: CASSLASAKETQYF. DNA for the CDR3: TGTGCCAGCAGCTTGGCTAGCGCAAAAGAGACCCAGTACTTC.

The sample holds one count of this clone. This chain joins TRBV7-2 and TRBJ1-5, with a weak D call TRBD1 (5 bases). This CDR3 is 17 amino acids long. The V gene's germline CDR1 is SGHTA and CDR2 FQGNSA. V was cut by 1 base and J by 0 bases, with 13 bases left in between. CDR3 coding DNA: TGTGCCAGCAGCTTAGTGGGAACAGGACATAGCAATCAGCCCCAGCATTTT. Its protein product is CASSLVGTGHSNQPQHF.

The chain has TRBV6-1 and TRBJ1-5; D is perhaps TRBD1 (6 bases). CDR1 and CDR2 (germline): MNHNS, SASEGT. CDR3 length equals 13 residues. V was clipped by 6 bases and J by 6 bases, with 12 bases between them. CDR3 nucleotides: TGTGCCAGCAGGGAGGGGGTAGGTCAGCCCCAGCATTTT. Translated: CASREGVGQPQHF.